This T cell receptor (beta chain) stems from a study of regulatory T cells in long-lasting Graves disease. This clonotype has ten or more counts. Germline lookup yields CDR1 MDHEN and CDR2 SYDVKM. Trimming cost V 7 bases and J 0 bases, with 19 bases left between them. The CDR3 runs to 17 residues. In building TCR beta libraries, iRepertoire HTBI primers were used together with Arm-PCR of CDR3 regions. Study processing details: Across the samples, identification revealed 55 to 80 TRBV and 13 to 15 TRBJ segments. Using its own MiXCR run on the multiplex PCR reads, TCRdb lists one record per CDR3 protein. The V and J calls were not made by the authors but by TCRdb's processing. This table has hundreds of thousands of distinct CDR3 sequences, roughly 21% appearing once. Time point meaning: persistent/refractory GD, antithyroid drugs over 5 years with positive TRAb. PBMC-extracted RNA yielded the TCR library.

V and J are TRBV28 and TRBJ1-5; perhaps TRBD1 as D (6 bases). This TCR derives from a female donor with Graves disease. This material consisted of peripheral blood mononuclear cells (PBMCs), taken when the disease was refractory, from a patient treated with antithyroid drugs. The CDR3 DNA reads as TGTGCCAGCACCCGGGGCAGGGGAGGCTATAGCAATCAGCCCCAGCATTTT. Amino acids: CASTRGRGGYSNQPQHF.